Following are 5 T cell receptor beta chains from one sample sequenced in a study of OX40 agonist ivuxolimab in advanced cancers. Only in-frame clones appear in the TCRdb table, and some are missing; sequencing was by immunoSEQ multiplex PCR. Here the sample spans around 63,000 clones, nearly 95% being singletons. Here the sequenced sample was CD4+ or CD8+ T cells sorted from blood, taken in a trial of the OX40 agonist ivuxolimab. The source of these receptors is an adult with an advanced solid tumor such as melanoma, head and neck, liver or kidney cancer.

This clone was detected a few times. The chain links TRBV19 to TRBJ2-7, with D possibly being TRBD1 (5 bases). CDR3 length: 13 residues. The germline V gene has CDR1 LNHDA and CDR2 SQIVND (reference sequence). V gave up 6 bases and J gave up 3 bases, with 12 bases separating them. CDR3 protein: CASSATVLYEQYF. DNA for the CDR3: TGTGCCAGTAGCGCGACAGTACTCTACGAGCAGTACTTC.

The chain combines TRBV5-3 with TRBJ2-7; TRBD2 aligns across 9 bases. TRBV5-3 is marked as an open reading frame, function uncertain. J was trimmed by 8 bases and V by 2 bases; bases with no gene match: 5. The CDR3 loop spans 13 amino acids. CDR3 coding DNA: TGTGCCAGAAGCTTATCACTAGCGGGCCAGCAGTACTTC. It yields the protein CARSLSLAGQQYF.

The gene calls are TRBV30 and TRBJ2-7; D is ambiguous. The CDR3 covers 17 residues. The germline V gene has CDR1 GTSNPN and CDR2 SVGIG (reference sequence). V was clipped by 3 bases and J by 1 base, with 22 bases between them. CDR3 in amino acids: CAWSPVEDPRPSYEQYF. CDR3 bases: TGTGCCTGGAGCCCAGTCGAAGACCCCAGGCCGTCCTACGAGCAGTACTTC.

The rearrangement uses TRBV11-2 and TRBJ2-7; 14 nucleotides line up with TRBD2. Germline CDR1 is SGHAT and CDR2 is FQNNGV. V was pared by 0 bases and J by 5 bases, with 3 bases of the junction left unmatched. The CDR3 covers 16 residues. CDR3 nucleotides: TGTGCCAGCAGCTTAGAGGGACTAGCGGGAGCCCACGAGCAGTACTTC. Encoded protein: CASSLEGLAGAHEQYF.

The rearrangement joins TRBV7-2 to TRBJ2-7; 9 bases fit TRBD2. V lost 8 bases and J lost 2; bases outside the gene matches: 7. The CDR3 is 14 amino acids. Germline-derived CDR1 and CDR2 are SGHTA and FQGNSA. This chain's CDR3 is CASSGIAGAYEQYF. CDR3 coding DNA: TGTGCCAGCTCGGGGATAGCGGGGGCCTACGAGCAGTACTTC.